This is a list of T cell receptor beta chains from one sample in a study of cytomegalovirus exposure and HLA in healthy donors. Assay used: immunoSEQ multiplex PCR; TCRdb lists only in-frame clones, some missing. The sample carries 150,000 or so clones, roughly 80% recorded once. The sequencing sample was made of PBMCs. The receptors come from a woman in her 50s in good health and CMV-seropositive. Each CDR3 is given with its conserved first and last residue. The D gene is left open where the match is weak. Size is stated for part of the rows, as once, few or many counts, or as a class when the clone is expanded.

j_gene: TRBJ2-2
abundance: NA
v_gene: TRBV28
d_gene: NA
CDR3nt: TGTGCCAGCAGTTTAGCCGGGAACACCGGGGAGCTGTTTTTT
CDR3aa: CASSLAGNTGELFF

j_gene: TRBJ1-2
abundance: NA
v_gene: TRBV4-3
d_gene: TRBD1
CDR3nt: TGCGCCAGCAGCCCCCAGGGGGTCCCCGGGGATGGCTACACCTTC
CDR3aa: CASSPQGVPGDGYTF

j_gene: TRBJ1-2
abundance: NA
v_gene: TRBV7-9
d_gene: NA
CDR3nt: TGTGCCAGCAGCGTGAGCCGGGTCCAAGATGGGTATGGCTACACCTTC
CDR3aa: CASSVSRVQDGYGYTF

j_gene: TRBJ2-3
abundance: NA
v_gene: TRBV19
d_gene: NA
CDR3nt: TGTGCCAGTAGTATGAGGTACAGGGGAGGAGACACAGATACGCAGTATTTT
CDR3aa: CASSMRYRGGDTDTQYF

j_gene: TRBJ2-5
abundance: NA
v_gene: TRBV7-7
d_gene: TRBD1
CDR3nt: TGTGCTAGCAGCTCCTGGGAACAGGGGGCGGATGAGACCCAGTACTTC
CDR3aa: CASSSWEQGADETQYF

j_gene: TRBJ1-5
abundance: NA
v_gene: TRBV7-8
d_gene: TRBD1
CDR3nt: TGTGCCAGCAGCTCGCGACAGGGTCGTCAGCCCCAGCATTTT
CDR3aa: CASSSRQGRQPQHF

j_gene: TRBJ2-2
abundance: NA
v_gene: TRBV9
d_gene: NA
CDR3nt: TGTGCCAGCAGCGTAGCCAGGGGCCCGAACACCGGGGAGCTGTTTTTT
CDR3aa: CASSVARGPNTGELFF

j_gene: TRBJ2-2
abundance: few
v_gene: TRBV7-9
d_gene: NA
CDR3nt: TGTGCCAGCAGCTTAGGTACGAACACCGGGGAGCTGTTTTTT
CDR3aa: CASSLGTNTGELFF

j_gene: TRBJ1-5
abundance: NA
v_gene: TRBV19
d_gene: NA
CDR3nt: TGTGCCAGTAATCCCGGCGGGTGGAATCAGCCCCAGCATTTT
CDR3aa: CASNPGGWNQPQHF

j_gene: TRBJ1-1
abundance: once
v_gene: TRBV28
d_gene: NA
CDR3nt: TGTGCCAGCAGTTTACACGGGTCTTTTGAAGCTTTCTTT
CDR3aa: CASSLHGSFEAFF

j_gene: TRBJ1-1
abundance: few
v_gene: TRBV2
d_gene: TRBD1
CDR3nt: TGTGCCAGCAGTGACGACAGGGACACTGAAGCTTTCTTT
CDR3aa: CASSDDRDTEAFF

j_gene: TRBJ2-7
abundance: NA
v_gene: TRBV27
d_gene: NA
CDR3nt: TGTGCCAGCAGTTTATTACTACAGGGCCGGTCCTACGAGCAGTACTTC
CDR3aa: CASSLLLQGRSYEQYF

j_gene: TRBJ2-2
abundance: NA
v_gene: TRBV11-2
d_gene: TRBD1
CDR3nt: TGTGCCAGCGTCCGGGACAGTCAAACCGGGGAGCTGTTTTTT
CDR3aa: CASVRDSQTGELFF

j_gene: TRBJ1-1
abundance: few
v_gene: TRBV5-1
d_gene: NA
CDR3nt: TGCGCCAGCAGTGGGTACAGTAACACTGAAGCTTTCTTT
CDR3aa: CASSGYSNTEAFF

j_gene: TRBJ1-3
abundance: NA
v_gene: TRBV7-2
d_gene: NA
CDR3nt: TGTGCCAGCAGCTTAGAAGCCAGCTGGGGAGCTGGAAACACCATATATTTT
CDR3aa: CASSLEASWGAGNTIYF

j_gene: TRBJ1-2
abundance: NA
v_gene: TRBV7-2
d_gene: NA
CDR3nt: TGTGCCAGCAGCTTAGTCCCAGCGGGATCGAACTATGGCTACACCTTC
CDR3aa: CASSLVPAGSNYGYTF

j_gene: TRBJ2-1
abundance: NA
v_gene: TRBV4-3
d_gene: TRBD2
CDR3nt: TGCGCCAGCAGCCAAATGCTAGCGGGGGGGCTCAATGAGCAGTTCTTC
CDR3aa: CASSQMLAGGLNEQFF

j_gene: TRBJ1-2
abundance: NA
v_gene: TRBV19
d_gene: NA
CDR3nt: TGTGCCAGTAGCTTTCGAGAGTATGGCTACACCTTC
CDR3aa: CASSFREYGYTF

j_gene: TRBJ2-7
abundance: NA
v_gene: TRBV6-6
d_gene: TRBD1
CDR3nt: TGTGCCAGCAGTATTGGACAGGAGTACGAGCAGTACTTC
CDR3aa: CASSIGQEYEQYF

j_gene: TRBJ2-2
abundance: NA
v_gene: TRBV5-1
d_gene: TRBD2
CDR3nt: TGCGCCAGCAGCTCGGCTAGCGGGGGGGCGAACACCGGGGAGCTGTTTTTT
CDR3aa: CASSSASGGANTGELFF

j_gene: TRBJ2-1
abundance: NA
v_gene: TRBV6-6
d_gene: TRBD2
CDR3nt: TGTGCCAGCAGTAATAGTAAGCGGGGGGTGGGCAATGAGCAGTTCTTC
CDR3aa: CASSNSKRGVGNEQFF

j_gene: TRBJ2-2
abundance: NA
v_gene: TRBV7-2
d_gene: TRBD2
CDR3nt: TGTGCCAGCAGCTTAGCTGGGCTAGCGGAGAACACCGGGGAGCTGTTTTTT
CDR3aa: CASSLAGLAENTGELFF

j_gene: TRBJ2-5
abundance: NA
v_gene: TRBV2
d_gene: NA
CDR3nt: TGTGCCAGCAGTTGGCAGGGACAACTACAAGAGACCCAGTACTTC
CDR3aa: CASSWQGQLQETQYF

j_gene: TRBJ1-5
abundance: NA
v_gene: TRBV18
d_gene: NA
CDR3nt: TGTGCCAGCTCACCACTCGGCAGGGCCGTCGGTCAGCCCCAGCATTTT
CDR3aa: CASSPLGRAVGQPQHF

j_gene: TRBJ1-2
abundance: NA
v_gene: TRBV4-2
d_gene: NA
CDR3nt: TGTGCCAGCAGCCAAGAAGACGGGTACAACTATGGCTACACCTTC
CDR3aa: CASSQEDGYNYGYTF

j_gene: TRBJ1-4
abundance: large
v_gene: TRBV7-9
d_gene: NA
CDR3nt: TGTGCCAGCAGCTTACGCAGGGAGGATGAAAAACTGTTTTTT
CDR3aa: CASSLRREDEKLFF

j_gene: TRBJ2-3
abundance: NA
v_gene: TRBV18
d_gene: NA
CDR3nt: TGTGCCAGCTCACCCTTCGGGCGGGGTGTCACAGATACGCAGTATTTT
CDR3aa: CASSPFGRGVTDTQYF

j_gene: TRBJ1-2
abundance: NA
v_gene: TRBV9
d_gene: TRBD1
CDR3nt: TGTGCCAGCAGCGCACAACAGGGGGCAAGCCGAGGGGATGGCTACACCTTC
CDR3aa: CASSAQQGASRGDGYTF